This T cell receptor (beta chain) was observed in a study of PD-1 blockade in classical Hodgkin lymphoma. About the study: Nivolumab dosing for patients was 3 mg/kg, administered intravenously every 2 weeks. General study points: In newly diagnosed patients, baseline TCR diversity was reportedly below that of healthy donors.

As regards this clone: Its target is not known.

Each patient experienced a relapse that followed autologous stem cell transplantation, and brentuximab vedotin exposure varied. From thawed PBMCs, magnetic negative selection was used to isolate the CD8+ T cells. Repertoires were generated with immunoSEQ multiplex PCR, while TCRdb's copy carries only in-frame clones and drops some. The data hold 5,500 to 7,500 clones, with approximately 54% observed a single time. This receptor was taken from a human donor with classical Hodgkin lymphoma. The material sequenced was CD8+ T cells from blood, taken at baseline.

CDR3 nucleotides: TGTGCCATCAGTGAATCAGGGGGCACCTACACTGAAGCTTTCTTT. Translation: CAISESGGTYTEAFF. The rearrangement joins TRBV10-3 to TRBJ1-1; 8 positions match TRBD1. This CDR3 has 15 amino acids. V lost 3 bases, J lost 3 bases, and 6 bases stayed unmatched. The germline V gene encodes CDR1 ENHRY and CDR2 SYGVKD.